This T cell receptor (beta chain) was sequenced for a study of cytomegalovirus exposure and HLA in healthy donors. Concerning this clone: As yet, its antigen is unknown.

Overall study results and limits: Accurate prediction of most subjects' HLA-A and HLA-B alleles from TCR beta sequences was reported. In a later analysis, across HLA loci, associated TCR counts were highest for DRB1, lowest for HLA-C.

Both 60 Vbeta primers and 13 Jbeta primers went into the PCR. The table came from immunoSEQ multiplex PCR; TCRdb's copy has only in-frame clones and leaves some out. The sample has hundreds of thousands of clones, approximately 81% seen once. What was sequenced was PBMCs. The receptor was isolated from a man aged 25-45 years in good health and CMV-seronegative.

CDR3 coding DNA: TGTGCCAGCAGCTTAGAGGCAGGGAGGAAGAGCTATGGCTACACCTTC. Its protein is CASSLEAGRKSYGYTF. The V gene is TRBV13, the J gene TRBJ1-2; a possible D gene is TRBD1 (5 bases). Germline-derived CDR1 and CDR2 are PRHDT and FYEKMQ (reference sequence). The V gene lost 1 base and the J gene lost 4 bases, with 16 bases spanning the gap. CDR3 length: 16 amino acids. Full variable domain (remainder filled in from reference TRBV13 and TRBJ1-2): AAGVIQSPRHLIKEKRETATLKCYPIPRHDTVYWYQQGPGQDPQFLISFYEKMQSDKGSIPDRFSAQQFSDYHSELNMSSLELGDSALYFCASSLEAGRKSYGYTFGSGTRLTVV.